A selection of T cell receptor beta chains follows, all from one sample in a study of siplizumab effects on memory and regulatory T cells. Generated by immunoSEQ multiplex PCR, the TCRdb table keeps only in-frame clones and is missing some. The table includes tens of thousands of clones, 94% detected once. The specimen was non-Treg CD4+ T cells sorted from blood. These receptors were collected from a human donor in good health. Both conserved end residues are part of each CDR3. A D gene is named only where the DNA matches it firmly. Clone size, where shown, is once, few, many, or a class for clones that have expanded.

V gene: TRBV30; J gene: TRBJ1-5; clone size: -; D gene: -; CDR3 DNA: TGTGCCTGGGATACCCAGGGTGATCAGCCCCAGCATTTT; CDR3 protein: CAWDTQGDQPQHF
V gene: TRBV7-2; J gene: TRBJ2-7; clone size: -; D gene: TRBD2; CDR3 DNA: TGTGCCAGCAGCGTCCTAGCGGGAGGAGGCGAGCAGTACTTC; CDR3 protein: CASSVLAGGGEQYF
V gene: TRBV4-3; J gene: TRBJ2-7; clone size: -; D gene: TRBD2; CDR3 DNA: TGCGCCAGCAGCCAAGTCGGGACTAGTGGCTACGAGCAGTACTTC; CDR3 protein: CASSQVGTSGYEQYF
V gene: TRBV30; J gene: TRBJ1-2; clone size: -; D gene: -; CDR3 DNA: TGTGCCTGGAGTCACAGGGCTGGCTACACCTTC; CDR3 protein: CAWSHRAGYTF
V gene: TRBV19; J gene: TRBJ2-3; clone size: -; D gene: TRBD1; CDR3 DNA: TGTGCCACCAACGGGGCCAGGACAGGCCAGACAGATACGCAGTATTTT; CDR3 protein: CATNGARTGQTDTQYF
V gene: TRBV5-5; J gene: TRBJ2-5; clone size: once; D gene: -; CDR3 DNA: TGTGCCAGCAGACCCGGGACCAACTTAGAGACCCAGTACTTC; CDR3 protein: CASRPGTNLETQYF
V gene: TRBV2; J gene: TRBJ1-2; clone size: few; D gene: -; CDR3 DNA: TGTGCCAGCACTGATAGGACGGTAGCTAACTATGGCTACACCTTC; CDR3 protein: CASTDRTVANYGYTF
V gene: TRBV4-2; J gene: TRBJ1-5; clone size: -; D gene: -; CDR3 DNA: TGTGCCAGCAGCCAAGGGGGGAGGCCCCAGCATTTT; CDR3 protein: CASSQGGRPQHF
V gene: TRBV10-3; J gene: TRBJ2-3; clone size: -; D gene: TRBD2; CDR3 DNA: TGTGCCATCAGTGAGGGAAAAGCGGGGGTAACAGATACGCAGTATTTT; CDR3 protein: CAISEGKAGVTDTQYF
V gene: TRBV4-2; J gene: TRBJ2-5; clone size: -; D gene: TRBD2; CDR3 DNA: TGTGCCAGCAGCCAAGAGCTAGCGGGAAAGACCCAGTACTTC; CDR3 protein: CASSQELAGKTQYF
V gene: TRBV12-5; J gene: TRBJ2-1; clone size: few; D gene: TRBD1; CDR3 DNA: TGTGCTAGTGGTTTGGTATCAGGGGGCGAGCAGTTCTTC; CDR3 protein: CASGLVSGGEQFF
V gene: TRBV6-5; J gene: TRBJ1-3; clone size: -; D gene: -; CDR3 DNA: TGTGCCAGCAGGGACGGGTCTGGAAACACCATATATTTT; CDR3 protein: CASRDGSGNTIYF
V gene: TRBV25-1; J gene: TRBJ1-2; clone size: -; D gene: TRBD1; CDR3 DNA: TGTGCCAGCAGCCGGGACAGGGGGTATGGCTACACCTTC; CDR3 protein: CASSRDRGYGYTF
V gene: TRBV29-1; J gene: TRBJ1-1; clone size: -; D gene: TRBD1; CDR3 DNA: TGCAGCGTCCCAGGGGGGCCTAGCACTGAAGCTTTCTTT; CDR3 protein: CSVPGGPSTEAFF
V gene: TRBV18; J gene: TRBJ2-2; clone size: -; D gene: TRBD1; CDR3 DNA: TGTGCCAGCTCACCATGGGACAGACAGAACACCGGGGAGCTGTTTTTT; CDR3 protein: CASSPWDRQNTGELFF
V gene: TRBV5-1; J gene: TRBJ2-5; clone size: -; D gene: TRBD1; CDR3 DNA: TGCGCCAGCAGCACCGGGACAGTTCGCGAGACCCAGTACTTC; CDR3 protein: CASSTGTVRETQYF
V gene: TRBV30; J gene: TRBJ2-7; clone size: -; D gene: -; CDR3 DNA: TGTGCCTGGAGCTCGCGCGGGTGGTCCTACGAGCAGTACTTC; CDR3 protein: CAWSSRGWSYEQYF
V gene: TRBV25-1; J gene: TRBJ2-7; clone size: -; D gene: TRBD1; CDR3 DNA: TGTGCCAGCGCCCCCAGGACAGGGGGCTTCGAGCAGTACTTC; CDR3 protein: CASAPRTGGFEQYF
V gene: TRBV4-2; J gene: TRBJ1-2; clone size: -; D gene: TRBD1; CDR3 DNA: TGTGCCAGCAGCCAAGAGGGACAGGGGGGATTCTATGGCTACACCTTC; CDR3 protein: CASSQEGQGGFYGYTF
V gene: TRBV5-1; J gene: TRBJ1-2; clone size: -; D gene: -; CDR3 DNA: TGCGCCAGCAGCTTGGGACAGGCCGCCTCTGGGGGCGGCTACACCTTC; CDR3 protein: CASSLGQAASGGGYTF
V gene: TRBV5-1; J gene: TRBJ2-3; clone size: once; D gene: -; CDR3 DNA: TGCGCCAGCAGCTTGGACGGGGTCCTAAGCACAGATACGCAGTATTTT; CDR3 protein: CASSLDGVLSTDTQYF
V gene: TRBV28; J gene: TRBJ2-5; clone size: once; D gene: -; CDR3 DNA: TGTGCCAGCAGCCCAGGGGAGACCCAGTACTTC; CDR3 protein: CASSPGETQYF
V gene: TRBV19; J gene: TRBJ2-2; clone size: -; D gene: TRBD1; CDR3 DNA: TGTGCCAGTAACCTTGACAGGGCGAACACCGGGGAGCTGTTTTTT; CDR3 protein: CASNLDRANTGELFF
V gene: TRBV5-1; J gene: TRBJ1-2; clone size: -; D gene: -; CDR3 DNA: TGCGCCAGCAGCTTTGGGCAGGGTGATGGCTACACCTTC; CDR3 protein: CASSFGQGDGYTF
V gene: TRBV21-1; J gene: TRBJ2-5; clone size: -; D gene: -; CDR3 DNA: TGTGCCAGCAGCAAAAGGACTGAGACAGTGTACCAAGAGACCCAGTACTTC; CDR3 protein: CASSKRTETVYQETQYF
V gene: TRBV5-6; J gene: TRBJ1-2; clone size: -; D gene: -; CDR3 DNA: TGTGCCAGCAGGCCAGACAGGAGGGACTATGGCTACACCTTC; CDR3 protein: CASRPDRRDYGYTF
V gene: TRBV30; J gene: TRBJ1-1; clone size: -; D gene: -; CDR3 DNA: TGTGCCTGGAGTGTACAAGCCATGAACACTGAAGCTTTCTTT; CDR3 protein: CAWSVQAMNTEAFF
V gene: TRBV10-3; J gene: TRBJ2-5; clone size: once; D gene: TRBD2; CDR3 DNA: TGTGCCATCAGTGGCCAATTAGCGGGGGGGCCCGAGACCCAGTACTTC; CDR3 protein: CAISGQLAGGPETQYF
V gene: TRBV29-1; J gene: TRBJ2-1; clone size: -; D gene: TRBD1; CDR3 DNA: TGCAGCGTATGGACAGGTATCGGTGAGCAGTTCTTC; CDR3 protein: CSVWTGIGEQFF
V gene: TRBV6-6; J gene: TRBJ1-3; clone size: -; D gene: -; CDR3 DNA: TGTGCCAGCAGGACACTCCTCTCTGGAAACACCATATATTTT; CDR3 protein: CASRTLLSGNTIYF
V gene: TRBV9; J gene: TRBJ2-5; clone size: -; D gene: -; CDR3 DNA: TGTGCCAGCAGCGTAGAGGTTTACCAAGAGACCCAGTACTTC; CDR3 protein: CASSVEVYQETQYF
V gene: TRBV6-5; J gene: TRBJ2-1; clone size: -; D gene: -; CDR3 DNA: TGTGCCAGCAGCACCGACAGGAACTTCTACAATGAGCAGTTCTTC; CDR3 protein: CASSTDRNFYNEQFF
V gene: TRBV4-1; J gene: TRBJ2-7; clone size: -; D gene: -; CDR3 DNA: TGCGCCAGCAGCCAAGCCTTCGGCTACTACGAGCAGTACTTC; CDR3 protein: CASSQAFGYYEQYF
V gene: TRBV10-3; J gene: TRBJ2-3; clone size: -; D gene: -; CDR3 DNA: TGTGCCATCAGTGAGTCGGAACGGGGTATGCAGTATTTT; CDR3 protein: CAISESERGMQYF
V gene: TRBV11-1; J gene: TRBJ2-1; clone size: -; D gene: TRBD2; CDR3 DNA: TGTGCCAGCAGCGTTAGCGGGCGCTACAATGAGCAGTTCTTC; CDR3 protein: CASSVSGRYNEQFF
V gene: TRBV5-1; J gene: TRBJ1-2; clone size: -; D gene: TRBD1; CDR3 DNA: TGCGCCAGCAGCTTCGAACAGGGGGCCGGTGGCTACACCTTC; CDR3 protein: CASSFEQGAGGYTF
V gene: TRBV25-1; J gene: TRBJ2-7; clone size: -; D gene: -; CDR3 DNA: TGTGCCAGCAGTAGCCAGAGTTCCCACGAGCAGTACTTC; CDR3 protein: CASSSQSSHEQYF
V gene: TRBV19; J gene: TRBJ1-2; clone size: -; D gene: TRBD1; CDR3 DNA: TGTGCCAGTAGTATAAAGGGACAGGGGGGATATGGCTACACCTTC; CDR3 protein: CASSIKGQGGYGYTF
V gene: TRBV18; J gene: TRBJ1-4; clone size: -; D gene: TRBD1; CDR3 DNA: TGTGCCAGCTCACCCGGGACAGAGAATGAAAAACTGTTTTTT; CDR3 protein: CASSPGTENEKLFF
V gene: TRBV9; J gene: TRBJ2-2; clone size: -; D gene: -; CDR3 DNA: TGTGCCAGCAGCGTATCCCAAGGCGGGGAGCTGTTTTTT; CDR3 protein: CASSVSQGGELFF
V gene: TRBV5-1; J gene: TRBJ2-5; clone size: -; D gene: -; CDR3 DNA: TGCGCCAGCAGCTTGGGGGGACAAGAGACCCAGTACTTC; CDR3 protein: CASSLGGQETQYF
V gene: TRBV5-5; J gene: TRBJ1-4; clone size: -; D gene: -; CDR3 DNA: TGTGCCAGCAGCTCACACCGGGGAGCCAGGGCGGAAAAACTGTTTTTT; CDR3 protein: CASSSHRGARAEKLFF
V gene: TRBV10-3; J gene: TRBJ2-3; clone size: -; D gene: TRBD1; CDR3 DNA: TGTGCCATCAGTGATTCGGGACAGAACAACCCTACAGATACGCAGTATTTT; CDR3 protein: CAISDSGQNNPTDTQYF
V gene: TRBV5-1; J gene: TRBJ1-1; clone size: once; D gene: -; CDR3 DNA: TGCGCCAGCAGCTTGGGCCAGGGGATGAATGAAGCTTTCTTT; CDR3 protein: CASSLGQGMNEAFF
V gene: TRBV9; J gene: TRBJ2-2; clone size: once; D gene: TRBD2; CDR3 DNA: TGTGCCAGCAGCGTAGCTGACGGCGGGAGTAACACCGGGGAGCTGTTTTTT; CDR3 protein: CASSVADGGSNTGELFF
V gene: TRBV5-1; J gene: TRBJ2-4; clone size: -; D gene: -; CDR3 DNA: TGCGCCAGCAGCTTGGCCGGGGTTGGGGTCAAAAACATTCAGTACTTC; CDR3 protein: CASSLAGVGVKNIQYF
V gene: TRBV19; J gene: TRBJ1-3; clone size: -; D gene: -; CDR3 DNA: TGTGCCGCAAGAGGAGGACAATCATTTTCTGGAAACACCATATATTTT; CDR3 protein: CAARGGQSFSGNTIYF
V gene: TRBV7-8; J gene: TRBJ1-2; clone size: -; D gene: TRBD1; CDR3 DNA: TGTGCCAGCAGCTTAGACACAGGGGTAATATATGGCTACACCTTC; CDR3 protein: CASSLDTGVIYGYTF
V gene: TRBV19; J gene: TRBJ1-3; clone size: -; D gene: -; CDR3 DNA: TGTGCCAGTAGTGACACCTCTGGAAACACCATATATTTT; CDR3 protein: CASSDTSGNTIYF
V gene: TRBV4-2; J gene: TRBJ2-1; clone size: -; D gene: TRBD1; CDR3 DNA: TGTGCCAGCAGCCGCGACAGGGGGATTCCCAATGAGCAGTTCTTC; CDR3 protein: CASSRDRGIPNEQFF
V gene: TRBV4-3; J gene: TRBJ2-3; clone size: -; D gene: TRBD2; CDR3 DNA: TGCGCCAGCAGCCCAGGACTAGCGGGAGGATATACGCAGTATTTT; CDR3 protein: CASSPGLAGGYTQYF
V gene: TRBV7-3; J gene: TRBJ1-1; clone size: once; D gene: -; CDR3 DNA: TGTGCCAGCAGCCCCAGCGCTATGAACACTGAAGCTTTCTTT; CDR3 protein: CASSPSAMNTEAFF
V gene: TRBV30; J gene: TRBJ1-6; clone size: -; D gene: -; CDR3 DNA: TGTGCCTGGAGAGACACTGTACCGGGCCCCCCCGCGGGTTCACCCCTCCACTTT; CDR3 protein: CAWRDTVPGPPAGSPLHF
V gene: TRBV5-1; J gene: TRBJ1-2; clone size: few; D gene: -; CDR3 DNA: TGCGCCAGCAGCTTGGAGTGGGTGGGCGACTATGGCTACACCTTC; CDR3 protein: CASSLEWVGDYGYTF
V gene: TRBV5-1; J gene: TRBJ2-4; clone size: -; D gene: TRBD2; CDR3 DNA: TGCGCCAGCAGCTTCTCGCCGGGACTAGCGGGAGGGCCGGCCAAAAACATTCAGTACTTC; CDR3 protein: CASSFSPGLAGGPAKNIQYF